The 28 T cell receptor beta chains below were found in one sample sequenced in a study of response to subunit inactivated influenza vaccine listed by TCRdb under 2018. Libraries were made using RT-PCR. TCRdb lists the instrument as Illumina HiSeq 2500. TCRdb reprocessing: public reads trimmed at Q25 with fastp, clones called with MiXCR, in-frame beta chains kept. CDR3 protein duplicates are merged, each entry listing the most common genes and DNA. Counted in this sample were 500,000 to 650,000 distinct CDR3 sequences; 6.5% to 8% of them appeared once. Of the sample, 10% to 15% falls within the top ten clones. Sequencing was performed on PBMCs from blood, taken 23 to 25 months after vaccination. The receptor source for this set is a man aged 50-75 years who received an inactivated influenza vaccine. Donor details come from another sample of the same person, matched by shared clones.

This clonotype was picked up a small number of times. The genes are TRBV9 and TRBJ2-7, with 10 bases lining up with TRBD1. The germline gives CDR1 SGDLS, CDR2 YYNGEE. The CDR3 runs 15 residues. V was clipped by 0 bases and J by 9 bases; unmatched bases: 9. The CDR3 DNA reads as TGTGCCAGCAGCGTAGGGGGGACAGGGGCCCCCTGGCAGTACTTC. The encoded protein is CASSVGGTGAPWQYF.

This clonotype was found a few times. This chain joins TRBV7-9 and TRBJ2-5; no clear D. In germline, CDR1 is SEHNR, CDR2 FQNEAQ (reference sequence). This CDR3 has 15 residues. V dropped 5 bases and J dropped 5 bases, with 18 bases sitting between them. The CDR3 reads CASSEIWQGRETQYF. The CDR3 DNA sequence: TGTGCCAGCAGCGAAATCTGGCAAGGGCGGGAGACCCAGTACTTC.

In its sample, this clonotype was seen a few times. The V and J genes are TRBV11-3 and TRBJ2-1; D is unresolved. Trimming stripped 8 bases from V and 6 bases from J, with 14 bases between. The CDR3 is 13 amino acids. Germline lookup yields CDR1 SGHNT and CDR2 YENEEA. The CDR3 DNA follows: TGTGCCAGCGGGGAAAACGGGCTCAATGAGCAGTTCTTC. It translates to CASGENGLNEQFF.

This clonotype was recorded a few times. The rearrangement joins TRBV27 to TRBJ2-2; 7 nucleotides agree with TRBD2. CDR3 length equals 15 residues. Losses at the gene ends were 2 bases for V and 1 base for J; bases not matched to a gene: 1. Germline assignment: CDR1 MNHEY and CDR2 SMNVEV (reference sequence). This CDR3 is CASSLLAVNTGELFF. CDR3 in DNA: TGTGCCAGCAGTTTACTAGCGGTGAACACCGGGGAGCTGTTTTTT.

This clonotype has ten or more counts. The V call is TRBV5-6, the J call TRBJ1-2; 10 positions match TRBD1. Germline V gives CDR1 SGHDT, CDR2 YYEEEE. The ends lost 4 bases at V and 6 bases at J; junction bases unmatched: 12. The CDR3 runs 16 residues. CDR3 sequence reads: CASSPLFGTGVNGYTF. The DNA of the CDR3 is TGTGCCAGCAGCCCCTTGTTCGGGACAGGGGTAAATGGCTACACCTTC. Full variable domain (remainder filled in from reference TRBV5-6 and TRBJ1-2): DAGVTQSPTHLIKTRGQQVTLRCSPKSGHDTVSWYQQALGQGPQFIFQYYEEEERQRGNFPDRFSGHQFPNYSSELNVNALLLGDSALYLCASSPLFGTGVNGYTFGSGTRLTVV.

CDR3 sequence (DNA): TGTGCCAGCAGCTTAAGTGGGGTTACTGCCACGCAAGAGCAGTTCTTC. It yields the protein CASSLSGVTATQEQFF. The V call is TRBV7-2, the J call TRBJ2-1; no clear D. Germline assignment: CDR1 SGHTA and CDR2 FQGNSA. The CDR3 extends over 16 amino acids. V lost 2 bases to trimming and J lost 10 bases, with 21 bases between them.

The chain uses TRBV20-1 and TRBJ2-5; 10 bases fit TRBD1. The CDR3 is made up of 14 amino acids. Germline V gene sequence: CDR1 DFQATT, CDR2 SNEGSKA (reference sequence). J gave up 6 bases and V 6 bases, and 10 bases lay outside the gene matches. DNA of the CDR3: TGCAGTGCGACCGGGACAGGGGCATTTCAGACCCAGTACTTC. Its translation: CSATGTGAFQTQYF.

The chain joins TRBV20-1 to TRBJ1-4, with 7 bases fitting TRBD1. V gave up 2 bases and J gave up 10 bases; unmatched junction bases: 16. The CDR3 runs to 16 residues. The germline gives CDR1 DFQATT, CDR2 SNEGSKA (reference sequence). DNA of the CDR3: TGCAGTGCTAGACCACGACAGGGTTTAAGTTCTGGAAAACTGTTTTTT. Protein: CSARPRQGLSSGKLFF.

This chain uses TRBV28 with TRBJ1-6; D remains ambiguous. The CDR3 runs to 14 residues. Between the trimmed V and J ends, which lost 2 bases and 7 bases, there was a span of 9 bases. Per germline, CDR1 MDHEN and CDR2 SYDVKM. Written as DNA, the CDR3 is TGTGCCAGCAGTTTAATAGGGAACAATTCACCCCTCCACTTT. The encoded protein is CASSLIGNNSPLHF.

This clonotype was found a few times. The chain has TRBV12-3 or TRBV12-4 and TRBJ2-7, with 7 bases matching TRBD2. The CDR3 has 14 amino acids. V was pared by 6 bases and J by 2 bases, with 7 bases of the junction left unmatched. The CDR3 bases are TGTGCCAGCAGCCGGACTAGGAGGGCCTACGAGCAGTACTTC. Its protein is CASSRTRRAYEQYF.

This clonotype occurred many times. This rearrangement joins TRBV27 to TRBJ2-3; D is unresolved. The CDR3 is 14 residues long. Germline CDR1 is MNHEY and CDR2 is SMNVEV (reference sequence). V lost 2 bases and J lost 2, with 8 bases in between. CDR3 amino acids: CASSLLGPTDTQYF. The CDR3 bases are TGTGCCAGCAGTTTACTCGGACCCACAGATACGCAGTATTTT.

The genes are TRBV6-5 and TRBJ2-1, with TRBD2 identical over 10 bases. The V gene end was trimmed by 3 bases and the J gene end by 9 bases; junction bases not matched to a gene: 20. This CDR3 region has 19 residues. Germline loops: CDR1 MNHEY, CDR2 SVGAGI. This CDR3 is CASSYSVVGVGSGRSEQFF. The CDR3, as DNA: TGTGCCAGCAGTTATTCGGTTGTGGGTGTTGGTAGCGGGAGGAGTGAGCAGTTCTTC.

This clonotype has a handful of counts. The gene calls are TRBV28 and TRBJ2-1, with D perhaps TRBD2 (6 bases). The CDR3 extends over 14 amino acids. Trimming pared 0 bases from V and 9 bases from J, leaving 12 bases between. In germline, CDR1 is MDHEN, CDR2 SYDVKM. CDR3 residues: CASSLWQGGGEQFF. The CDR3 DNA reads as TGTGCCAGCAGTTTATGGCAGGGAGGAGGTGAGCAGTTCTTC.

The sample holds a few counts of this clonotype. The gene calls are TRBV7-3 and TRBJ2-2; D might be TRBD2 (5 bases). The CDR3 is made up of 15 amino acids. Between the trimmed V and J ends, which lost 1 base and 3 bases, there was a span of 9 bases. Per germline, CDR1 SGHTA and CDR2 FQGTGA. DNA of the CDR3: TGTGCCAGCAGCTTAAGAGGGCTCCACACCGGGGAGCTGTTTTTT. Protein sequence: CASSLRGLHTGELFF.

This clonotype has only a few counts. The V and J genes are TRBV28 and TRBJ2-4; weak D call: TRBD2 (5 bases). The V end lost 4 bases, the J end lost 0 bases, and 10 bases lay between the germline ends. CDR1 MDHEN and CDR2 SYDVKM come from the germline V gene. The CDR3 is 15 residues long. The CDR3 region is CASSSRDRAKNIQYF. CDR3 coding DNA: TGTGCCAGCAGTTCCCGGGATCGAGCCAAAAACATTCAGTACTTC.

This clonotype showed up many times. V is TRBV2 and J is TRBJ2-3, with 9 positions matching TRBD1. CDR1 and CDR2 from the germline V gene are SNHLY and FYNNEI. Trimming at V came to 5 bases and at J to 8 bases, leaving 5 bases not matched to a gene. The CDR3 loop spans 13 amino acids. The CDR3 bases are TGTGCCAGCAGTCTACAGGGGGCGAGTACGCAGTATTTT. Its protein is CASSLQGASTQYF.

At least ten counts were recorded for this clonotype. The V gene is TRBV5-1, the J gene TRBJ2-1; D is tentatively TRBD1 or TRBD2 (5 bases each). Trimming removed 3 bases at V and 0 bases at J, with 13 bases between. The CDR3 contains 16 residues. The germline gives CDR1 SGHRS, CDR2 YFSETQ. The chain's CDR3 is CASSSQPGGSYNEQFF. CDR3 nucleotides: TGCGCCAGCAGCTCGCAACCTGGGGGCTCCTACAATGAGCAGTTCTTC.

This clonotype was counted at least ten times. The chain is built from TRBV7-6 and TRBJ2-3; maybe TRBD2 (6 bases). This CDR3 comprises 16 residues. Trimming pared 5 bases from V and 0 bases from J, leaving 15 bases between. In germline, CDR1 is SGHVS, CDR2 FNYEAQ. The CDR3 loop is CASSAFRGISTDTQYF. CDR3 DNA: TGTGCCAGCAGCGCTTTCCGCGGGATAAGCACAGATACGCAGTATTTT.

The chain joins TRBV4-3 to TRBJ2-2; D is undetermined. This CDR3 contains 16 residues. Trimming stripped 0 bases from V and 0 bases from J, with 8 bases between. Germline V CDR1 and CDR2: LGHNA, YSLEER. CDR3 sequence: CASSQELSTNTGELFF. The CDR3 nucleotides read TGCGCCAGCAGCCAAGAGCTTTCCACGAACACCGGGGAGCTGTTTTTT.

This clonotype was detected many times. The rearrangement joins TRBV5-1 to TRBJ1-1, with D unclear. The CDR3 length is 14 residues. With 0 bases removed from V and 7 bases from J, the gap between germline ends came to 13 bases. The germline gives CDR1 SGHRS, CDR2 YFSETQ. CDR3 nucleotide sequence: TGCGCCAGCAGCTTGGCCACGGCAGATGATGAAGCTTTCTTT. This gives the protein CASSLATADDEAFF.

The chain links TRBV4-1 to TRBJ1-1, with D unclear. The CDR3 totals 12 residues. From germline, CDR1 is MGHRA and CDR2 YSYEKL. Trimming took off 1 base at V and 6 bases at J, with 6 bases between the two ends. For the CDR3, the DNA is TGCGCCAGCAGCCAAGTTAGGTCTGAAGCTTTCTTT. Its translation: CASSQVRSEAFF.

This clonotype was counted a few times. The genes are TRBV12-3 or TRBV12-4 and TRBJ2-7, with 7 bases aligning to TRBD1. With V trimmed by 5 bases and J by 6 bases, 10 bases remained unmatched. The CDR3 has 14 amino acids. The DNA for the CDR3 is TGTGCCAGCAGTCAGGACAGGCAGGGGCTCGAGCAGTACTTC. Amino acid sequence: CASSQDRQGLEQYF.

This clonotype was counted a few times. The chain combines TRBV15 with TRBJ2-5; D may be TRBD1 or TRBD2 (5 bases each). The germline V gene encodes CDR1 LNHNV and CDR2 YYDKDF (reference sequence). CDR3 length equals 17 residues. Trimming pared 3 bases from V and 5 bases from J, leaving 22 bases between. The CDR3 here is CATSSSYLTGTRETQYF. DNA of the CDR3: TGTGCCACCAGCAGCAGCTACTTGACTGGGACCAGGGAGACCCAGTACTTC.

This clonotype was seen a few times. The genes are TRBV18 and TRBJ1-1; D gene uncertain. Germline loops: CDR1 KGHSH, CDR2 LQKENI. The CDR3 has 13 amino acids. Trimming took 6 bases from V and 0 from J, leaving 8 bases between them. CDR3 sequence: CASSDQMNTEAFF. The CDR3 nucleotides read TGTGCCAGCTCGGATCAGATGAACACTGAAGCTTTCTTT.

This chain joins TRBV5-1 and TRBJ2-7; no clear D gene. CDR3 length: 11 residues. Germline CDR1 is SGHRS and CDR2 is YFSETQ. Deletions cut 1 base from V and 7 bases from J, with 6 bases between. The chain's CDR3 is CASSLKSEQYF. As DNA, the CDR3 is TGCGCCAGCAGCTTGAAGAGTGAGCAGTACTTC.

The table lists this clonotype with many counts. V is TRBV5-1 and J is TRBJ2-1; D is uncertain. Per germline, CDR1 SGHRS and CDR2 YFSETQ. The CDR3 extends over 15 amino acids. Trimming cost V 0 bases and J 8 bases, with 15 bases left between them. The CDR3 bases are TGCGCCAGCAGCTTGGAAGGGCCCCCCACCGATGAGCAGTTCTTC. Its translation is CASSLEGPPTDEQFF.

This clonotype was observed once. This may be a read error: a much more frequent sequence differs by one nucleotide. The V gene is TRBV11-1, the J gene TRBJ2-5; weak D call: TRBD2 (5 bases). Germline-derived CDR1 and CDR2 are SGHAT and FQDESV (reference sequence). The ends were cut back, 5 bases at V and 8 bases at J, with 12 bases in the middle. The CDR3 length is 12 residues. The DNA of the CDR3 is TGTGCCAGCAGCGTCTACCGGGATACCCAGTACTTC. It is translated as CASSVYRDTQYF. The full variable domain, completed using reference TRBV11-1 and TRBJ2-5, is EAEVAQSPRYKITEKSQAVAFWCDPISGHATLYWYRQILGQGPELLVQFQDESVVDDSQLPKDRFSAERLKGVDSTLKIQPAELGDSAMYLCASSVYRDTQYFGPGTRLLVL.

In this sample, this clonotype turned up a few times. The chain carries TRBV18 and TRBJ2-5, with 7 bases identical to TRBD2. The CDR3 is made up of 18 amino acids. V shed 1 base and J 2 bases; nucleotides not matched to a gene: 13. Per germline, CDR1 KGHSH and CDR2 LQKENI. The CDR3 DNA reads TGTGCCAGCTCACCACGCGGGGGAGGCGAAATAAAACAAGAGACCCAGTACTTC. Translated, it gives CASSPRGGGEIKQETQYF.